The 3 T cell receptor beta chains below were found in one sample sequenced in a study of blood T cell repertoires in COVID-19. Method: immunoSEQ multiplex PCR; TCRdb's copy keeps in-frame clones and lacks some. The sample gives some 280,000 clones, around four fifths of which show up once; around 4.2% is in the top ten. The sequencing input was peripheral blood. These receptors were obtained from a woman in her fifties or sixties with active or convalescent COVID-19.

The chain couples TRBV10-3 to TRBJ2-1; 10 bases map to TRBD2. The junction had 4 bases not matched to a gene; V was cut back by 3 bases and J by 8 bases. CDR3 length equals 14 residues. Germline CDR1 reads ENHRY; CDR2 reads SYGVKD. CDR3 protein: CAISDLAGEDEQFF. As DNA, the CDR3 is TGTGCCATCAGTGACCTAGCGGGAGAGGATGAGCAGTTCTTC.

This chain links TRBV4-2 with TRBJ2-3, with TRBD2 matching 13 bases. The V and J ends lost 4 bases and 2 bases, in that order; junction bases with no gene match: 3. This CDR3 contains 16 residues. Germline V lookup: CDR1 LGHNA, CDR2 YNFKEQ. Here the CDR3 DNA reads TGTGCCAGCAGCCCGGGACTAGCGGGGTTCACAGATACGCAGTATTTT. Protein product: CASSPGLAGFTDTQYF.

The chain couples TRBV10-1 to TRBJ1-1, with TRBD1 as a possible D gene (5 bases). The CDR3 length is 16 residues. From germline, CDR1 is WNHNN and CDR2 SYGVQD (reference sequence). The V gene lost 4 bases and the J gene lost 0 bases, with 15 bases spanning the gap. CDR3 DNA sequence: TGCGCCAGCAGTGCTGGAGGGGCACCCATGAACACTGAAGCTTTCTTT. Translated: CASSAGGAPMNTEAFF.